The 23 T cell receptor beta chains below come from one sample, sequenced in a study of blood T cell repertoires in COVID-19. Measured with immunoSEQ multiplex PCR; TCRdb has only the in-frame clones, and not every one. The sample lists around 190,000 clones; 76% were seen once. Sequenced sample: PBMCs or T cells enriched from blood (not recorded which). The receptors here all came from a woman in her forties or fifties with acute COVID-19.

The chain recombines TRBV19 with TRBJ1-2, with D tentatively TRBD1 (6 bases). The V gene lost 9 bases and the J gene lost 3 bases, with 20 bases spanning the gap. This CDR3 has 15 residues. Germline V gene sequence: CDR1 LNHDA, CDR2 SQIVND (reference sequence). Here the CDR3 reads CASRGYPYLDYGYTF. In nucleotides, the CDR3 is TGTGCCAGCAGGGGTTACCCTTACTTAGACTATGGCTACACCTTC.

The chain combines TRBV29-1 with TRBJ1-3; D remains unclear. This CDR3 contains 14 residues. Germline values: CDR1 SQVTM, CDR2 ANQGSEA. Trimming removed 4 bases at V and 3 bases at J, with 13 bases between. This CDR3 is CSVVSSPGGNTIYF. The CDR3, as DNA: TGCAGCGTTGTGAGCTCACCCGGTGGAAACACCATATATTTT. Full variable domain (remainder filled in from reference TRBV29-1 and TRBJ1-3): SAVISQKPSRDICQRGTSLTIQCQVDSQVTMMFWYRQQPGQSLTLIATANQGSEATYESGFVIDKFPISRPNLTFSTLTVSNMSPEDSSIYLCSVVSSPGGNTIYFGEGSWLTVV.

There are a few counts of this clone. The gene calls are TRBV19 and TRBJ1-5; D gene uncertain. V was pared by 5 bases and J by 4 bases, with 12 bases between. Germline V gene data show CDR1 as LNHDA and CDR2 as SQIVND (reference sequence). The CDR3 is made up of 14 amino acids. This CDR3 reads CASSETPPNQPQHF. The CDR3 DNA reads as TGTGCCAGTAGTGAGACACCCCCTAATCAGCCCCAGCATTTT.

The V gene is TRBV29-1, the J gene TRBJ2-2, with TRBD1 identical over 8 bases. CDR1 SQVTM and CDR2 ANQGSEA come from the germline V gene. The CDR3 extends over 14 amino acids. The junction had 2 bases not matched to a gene; V was cut back by 4 bases and J by 1 base. CDR3 sequence: CSVGGQGNTGELFF. For the CDR3, the DNA is TGCAGCGTTGGTGGACAGGGGAACACCGGGGAGCTGTTTTTT.

The chain links TRBV9 to TRBJ2-2; the D is unclear. The CDR3 loop spans 13 amino acids. Per germline, CDR1 SGDLS and CDR2 YYNGEE. Trimming took off 5 bases at V and 1 base at J, with 6 bases between the two ends. The CDR3 protein is CASSSKNTGELFF. For the CDR3, the DNA is TGTGCCAGCAGTAGTAAGAACACCGGGGAGCTGTTTTTT.

This chain joins TRBV29-1 and TRBJ1-2; no clear D gene. Germline V gives CDR1 SQVTM, CDR2 ANQGSEA. Trimming removed 4 bases at V and 7 bases at J, with 13 bases between. The CDR3 has 12 residues. The CDR3 DNA follows: TGCAGCGTTGGAGGATATAGTGGTGGCTACACCTTC. Its translation is CSVGGYSGGYTF.

The V gene is TRBV30, the J gene TRBJ1-2, with 9 bases fitting TRBD1. The germline CDR1 and CDR2 sequences are GTSNPN and SVGIG (reference sequence). This CDR3 has 15 amino acids. Trimming removed 0 bases from V and 4 bases from J; junction bases left unmatched: 6. In nucleotides, the CDR3 is TGTGCCTGGAGTGTAAATCGGGACAGGGTCTATGGCTACACCTTC. Its protein product is CAWSVNRDRVYGYTF.

About this clone: Other DNA sequences within the sample encode an identical CDR3. The V and J genes are TRBV18 and TRBJ1-1, with D possibly matching TRBD1 (5 bases). The germline CDR1 and CDR2 sequences are KGHSH and LQKENI. V was shortened by 3 bases and J by 1 base, with 6 bases between the two germline ends. The CDR3 has 13 residues. The CDR3 spells CASSPTANTEAFF. In nucleotides, the CDR3 is TGTGCCAGCTCACCGACAGCGAACACTGAAGCTTTCTTT.

The sample holds one count of this clone. Compared with germline, one end of the junction differs, possibly owing to a read error. The V call is TRBV6-1, the J call TRBJ1-2, with D possibly matching TRBD1 (6 bases). Germline CDR1 MNHNS, CDR2 SASEGT. This CDR3 has 15 residues. The CDR3 sequence: CASCERGAANYGYTF. CDR3 nucleotide sequence: TGTGCCAGCTGTGAACGGGGGGCTGCTAACTATGGCTACACCTTC.

The sample holds a few counts of this clone. Within the sample, other DNA sequences also encode this same CDR3. The rearrangement uses TRBV5-1 and TRBJ1-1, with unresolved D. The germline V gene has CDR1 SGHRS and CDR2 YFSETQ. Trimming removed 0 bases at V and 3 bases at J, with 9 bases between. The CDR3 has 14 amino acids. The CDR3 region is CASSLGGRDTEAFF. CDR3 nucleotide sequence: TGCGCCAGCAGCTTGGGAGGTCGGGACACTGAAGCTTTCTTT.

The rearrangement links TRBV5-6 to TRBJ1-6; the match to TRBD1 covers 8 bases. After removal of 4 bases from V and 10 bases from J, the junction contained 10 bases not matched to a gene. Germline V gene data show CDR1 as SGHDT and CDR2 as YYEEEE. There are 15 residues in the CDR3. The CDR3, as DNA: TGTGCCAGCAGCCCATGGACAGGGACCGTCTCACCCCTCCACTTT. This gives the protein CASSPWTGTVSPLHF.

This clone was found a few times. Written as DNA, the CDR3 is TGCGCCAGCAGCGACGGACAGGTCATGAATGAAAAACTGTTTTTT. It yields the protein CASSDGQVMNEKLFF. V gene TRBV5-1 combines with J gene TRBJ1-4, with 7 nucleotides matching TRBD1. The CDR3 consists of 15 residues. CDR1 SGHRS and CDR2 YFSETQ come from the germline V gene. The V gene end was trimmed by 4 bases and the J gene end by 5 bases; junction bases not matched to a gene: 8. Drawing the rest from reference TRBV5-1 and TRBJ1-4, the complete variable domain is KAGVTQTPRYLIKTRGQQVTLSCSPISGHRSVSWYQQTPGQGLQFLFEYFSETQRNKGNFPGRFSGRQFSNSRSEMNVSTLELGDSALYLCASSDGQVMNEKLFFGSGTQLSVL.

This clone was recorded a few times. Written as DNA, the CDR3 is TGTGCCAGCAGTGATACGGGGGATCAGGCGTACTTC. This codes for CASSDTGDQAYF. The chain links TRBV2 to TRBJ2-5, with a tentative D call TRBD2 (6 bases). V gave up 3 bases and J gave up 13 bases, with 15 bases separating them. Germline V lookup: CDR1 SNHLY, CDR2 FYNNEI. The CDR3 consists of 12 residues.

This clone was detected once. The CDR3 DNA sequence: TGTGCCAGTGTGAAAGACAGGTCTAGCAATCAGCCCCAGCATTTT. This codes for CASVKDRSSNQPQHF. V is TRBV2 and J is TRBJ1-5, with TRBD1 as a possible D gene (6 bases). This CDR3 comprises 15 residues. Germline assignment: CDR1 SNHLY and CDR2 FYNNEI. V dropped 9 bases and J dropped 0 bases, with 15 bases sitting between them.

This chain uses TRBV6-5 with TRBJ1-3; D unclear. The CDR3 sequence is 14 residues long. V lost 6 bases, J lost 2 bases, and 11 bases lay in between. Germline CDR1 and CDR2: MNHEY and SVGAGI. The CDR3 sequence is CASSLSTTGNTIYF. The CDR3 DNA reads TGTGCCAGCAGCCTGTCGACAACTGGAAACACCATATATTTT.

The rearrangement links TRBV3-1 (or the pseudogene TRBV3-2) to TRBJ2-3, with 9 bases identical to TRBD2. In germline, CDR1 is LGHDT, CDR2 YNNKEL (reference sequence). Trimming took 2 bases from V and 5 from J; bases not matched to a gene: 8. The CDR3 is made up of 16 amino acids. CDR3 DNA: TGTGCCAGCAGCCAATGGAGGACTAGCGTGGGAGATACGCAGTATTTT. This sequence encodes CASSQWRTSVGDTQYF.

This chain connects TRBV27 to TRBJ2-3, with TRBD1 matching over 8 bases. This CDR3 is 15 amino acids long. Germline lookup yields CDR1 MNHEY and CDR2 SMNVEV (reference sequence). V shed 4 bases and J 0 bases; nucleotides not matched to a gene: 3. Here the CDR3 DNA reads TGTGCCAGCAGTTGGAGACAGGGGAGCACAGATACGCAGTATTTT. This gives the protein CASSWRQGSTDTQYF.

The rearrangement links TRBV7-8 to TRBJ1-3; 7 nucleotides line up with TRBD1. The V gene's germline CDR1 is SGHVS and CDR2 FQNEAQ. The V and J ends lost 5 bases and 4 bases, in that order; junction bases with no gene match: 2. The CDR3 has 13 residues. In DNA form, the CDR3 reads TGTGCCAGCAGCGGGGACAGCGGAAACACCATATATTTT. It is translated as CASSGDSGNTIYF.

The rearrangement links TRBV7-2 to TRBJ2-5; possibly TRBD1 for D (6 bases). V lost 7 bases and J lost 5, with 8 bases in between. CDR3 length: 11 residues. Germline-derived CDR1 and CDR2 are SGHTA and FQGNSA. CDR3 DNA: TGTGCCAGCATCCAGGGGGAGACCCAGTACTTC. Translating gives CASIQGETQYF.

Concerning this clone itself: The junction departs from the called germline gene at one end, perhaps through a read error. The chain joins TRBV27 to TRBJ1-2, with D perhaps matching TRBD1 (6 bases). The CDR3 runs to 15 residues. Looked up from germline, CDR1 is MNHEY and CDR2 is SMNVEV (reference sequence). In nucleotides, the CDR3 is TGTGCCAGCACTTTAGAGAGTGCCCCAGGGGAAGGCTACACCTTC. Protein: CASTLESAPGEGYTF.

This chain links TRBV27 with TRBJ1-2; D is possibly TRBD1 (6 bases). With 0 bases removed from V and 2 bases from J, the gap between germline ends came to 10 bases. The CDR3 is 15 amino acids. Germline CDR1 MNHEY, CDR2 SMNVEV (reference sequence). Here the CDR3 DNA reads TGTGCCAGCAGTTTATCTGGGACACGAAACTATGGCTACACCTTC. Its translation: CASSLSGTRNYGYTF.

The J gene is TRBJ2-5, the V gene TRBV9, with TRBD2 identical over 14 bases. CDR3 length: 15 residues. Germline loops: CDR1 SGDLS, CDR2 YYNGEE. J lost 4 bases, V lost 6 bases, and 5 bases had no gene match. CDR3 loop: CASTQTSGGAETQYF. In nucleotides, the CDR3 is TGTGCCAGCACCCAGACTAGCGGGGGGGCAGAGACCCAGTACTTC.

The CDR3 DNA reads TGTGCCAGTCGTGAGGACAGTTTTTTTAATCAGCCCCAGCATTTT. Amino acids: CASREDSFFNQPQHF. The chain is built from TRBV19 and TRBJ1-5; possibly TRBD1 for D (6 bases). The V and J ends lost 8 bases and 4 bases respectively, with 18 bases between them. The V gene's germline CDR1 is LNHDA and CDR2 SQIVND (reference sequence). The length of the CDR3 is 15 residues.